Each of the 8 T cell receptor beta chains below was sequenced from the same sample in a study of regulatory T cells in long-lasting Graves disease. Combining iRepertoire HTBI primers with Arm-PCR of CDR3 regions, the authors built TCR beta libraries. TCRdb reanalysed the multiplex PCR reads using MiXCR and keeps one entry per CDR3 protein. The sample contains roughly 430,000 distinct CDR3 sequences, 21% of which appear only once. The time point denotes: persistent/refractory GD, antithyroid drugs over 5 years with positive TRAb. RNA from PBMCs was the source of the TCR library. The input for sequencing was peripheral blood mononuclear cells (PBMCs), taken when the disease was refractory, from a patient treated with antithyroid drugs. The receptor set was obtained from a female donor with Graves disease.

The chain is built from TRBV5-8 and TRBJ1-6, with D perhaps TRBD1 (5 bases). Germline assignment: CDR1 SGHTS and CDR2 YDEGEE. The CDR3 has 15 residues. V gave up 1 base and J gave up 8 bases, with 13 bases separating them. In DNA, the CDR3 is TGTGCCAGCAGCTTGCGGGCAGGGAGGGATTCACCCCTCCACTTT. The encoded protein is CASSLRAGRDSPLHF.

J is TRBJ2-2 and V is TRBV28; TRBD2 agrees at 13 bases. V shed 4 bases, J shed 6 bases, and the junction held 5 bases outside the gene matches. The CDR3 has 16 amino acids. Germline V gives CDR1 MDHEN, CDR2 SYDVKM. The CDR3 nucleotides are TGTGCCAGCAGTTACGGACTAGCGGGAGCGGCCGGGGAGCTGTTTTTT. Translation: CASSYGLAGAAGELFF. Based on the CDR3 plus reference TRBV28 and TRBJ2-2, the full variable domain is DVKVTQSSRYLVKRTGEKVFLECVQDMDHENMFWYRQDPGLGLRLIYFSYDVKMKEKGDIPEGYSVSREKKERFSLILESASTNQTSMYLCASSYGLAGAAGELFFGEGSRLTVL.

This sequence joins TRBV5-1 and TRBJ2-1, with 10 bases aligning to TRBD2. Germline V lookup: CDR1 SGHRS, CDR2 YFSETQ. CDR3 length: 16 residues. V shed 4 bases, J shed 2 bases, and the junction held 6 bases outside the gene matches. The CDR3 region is CASSGNSGRAYNEQFF. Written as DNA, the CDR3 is TGCGCCAGCAGCGGAAACAGCGGGAGGGCCTACAATGAGCAGTTCTTC.

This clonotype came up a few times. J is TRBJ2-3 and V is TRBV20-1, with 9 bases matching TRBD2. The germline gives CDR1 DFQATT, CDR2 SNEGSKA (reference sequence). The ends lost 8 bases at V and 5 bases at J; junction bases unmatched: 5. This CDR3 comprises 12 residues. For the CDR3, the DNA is TGCAGTTGGCGGGAGGGTATAGATACGCAGTATTTT. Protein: CSWREGIDTQYF.

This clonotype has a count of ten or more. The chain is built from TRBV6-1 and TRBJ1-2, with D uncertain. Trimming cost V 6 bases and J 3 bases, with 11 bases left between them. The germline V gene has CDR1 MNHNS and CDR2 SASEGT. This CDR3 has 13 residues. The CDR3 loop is CASSQQRYYGYTF. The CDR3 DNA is TGTGCCAGCAGCCAACAGAGGTACTATGGCTACACCTTC.

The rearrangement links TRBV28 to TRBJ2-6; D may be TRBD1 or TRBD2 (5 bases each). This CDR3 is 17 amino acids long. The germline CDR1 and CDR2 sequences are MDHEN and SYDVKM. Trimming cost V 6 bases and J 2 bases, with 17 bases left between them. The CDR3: CASSSGRRTTGANVLTF. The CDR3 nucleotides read TGTGCCAGCAGCTCGGGACGGAGAACCACTGGGGCCAACGTCCTGACTTTC.

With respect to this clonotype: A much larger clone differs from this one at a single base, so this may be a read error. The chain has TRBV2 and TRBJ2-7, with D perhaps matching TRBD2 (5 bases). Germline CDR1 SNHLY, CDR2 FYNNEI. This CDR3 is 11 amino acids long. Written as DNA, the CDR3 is TGTACCAGCAGTGAAGCTCGGGGACAGTACTTC. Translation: CTSSEARGQYF.

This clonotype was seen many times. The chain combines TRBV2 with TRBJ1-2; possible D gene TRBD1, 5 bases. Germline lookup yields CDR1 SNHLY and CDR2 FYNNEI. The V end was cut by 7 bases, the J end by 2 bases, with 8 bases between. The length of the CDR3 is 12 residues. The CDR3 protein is CASTPGNYGYTF. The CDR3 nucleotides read TGTGCCAGCACACCAGGGAACTATGGCTACACCTTC. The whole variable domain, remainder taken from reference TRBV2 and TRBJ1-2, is EPEVTQTPSHQVTQMGQEVILRCVPISNHLYFYWYRQILGQKVEFLVSFYNNEISEKSEIFDDQFSVERPDGSNFTLKIRSTKLEDSAMYFCASTPGNYGYTFGSGTRLTVV.